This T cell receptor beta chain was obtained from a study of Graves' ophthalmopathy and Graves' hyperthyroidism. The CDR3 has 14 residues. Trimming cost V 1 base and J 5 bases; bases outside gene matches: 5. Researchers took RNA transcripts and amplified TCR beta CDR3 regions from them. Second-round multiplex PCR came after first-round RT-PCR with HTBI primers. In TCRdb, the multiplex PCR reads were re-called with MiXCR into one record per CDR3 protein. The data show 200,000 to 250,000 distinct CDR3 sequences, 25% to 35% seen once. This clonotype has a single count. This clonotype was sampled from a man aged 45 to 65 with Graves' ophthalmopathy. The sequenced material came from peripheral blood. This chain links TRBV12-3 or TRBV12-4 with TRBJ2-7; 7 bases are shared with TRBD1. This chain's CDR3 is CASSLGRGIHEQYF. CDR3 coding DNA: TGTGCCAGCAGTTTAGGCAGGGGGATCCACGAGCAGTACTTC.